The 7 T cell receptor beta chains presented below share a single source sample, sequenced in a study of T cells in Graves' hyperthyroidism and ophthalmopathy. RNA transcripts provided the source from which TCR beta CDR3 regions were amplified. HTBI primers were the set used in a first-round RT-PCR of the TCR CDR3. TCRdb used MiXCR to reprocess the multiplex PCR reads, holding one entry per CDR3 protein. The table lists 350,000 or so distinct CDR3 sequences, 15% to 20% of them singletons. Sample: blood. Every receptor here comes from a woman in her thirties or forties with Graves' ophthalmopathy.

The DNA for the CDR3 is TGTGCCAGCAGTGAAAGCGGGAGGGTGAACGAGCAGTACTTC. This translates into CASSESGRVNEQYF. The V gene is TRBV6-1, the J gene TRBJ2-7; 10 bases line up with TRBD2. Germline CDR1 reads MNHNS; CDR2 reads SASEGT. V lost 2 bases and J lost 5; bases outside the gene matches: 3. This CDR3 region has 14 residues.

This clonotype was counted ten times or more. The chain links TRBV6-1 to TRBJ2-5, with D perhaps matching TRBD1 or TRBD2 (6 bases each). Germline V CDR1 and CDR2: MNHNS, SASEGT. V shed 4 bases and J shed 0 bases, with 18 bases lying between them. CDR3 size: 17 residues. In DNA form, the CDR3 reads TGTGCCAGCAGTGTAGAGAAGGGGGGAGTGGACCAAGAGACCCAGTACTTC. Protein sequence: CASSVEKGGVDQETQYF.

This clonotype was observed at least ten times. The CDR3 sequence is CAIRKTGWMNTEAFF. The CDR3 DNA reads TGTGCCATCAGAAAGACAGGGTGGATGAACACTGAAGCTTTCTTT. V usage is TRBV10-3 and J usage is TRBJ1-1; 7 bases align to TRBD1. After removal of 6 bases from V and 0 bases from J, the junction contained 7 bases not matched to a gene. CDR1 is ENHRY and CDR2 is SYGVKD in the germline V gene. The CDR3 is 15 amino acids.

This clonotype was recorded at least ten times. CDR3 DNA sequence: TGCAGTGCTAGAGGGCCGATTAGCAATCAGCCCCAGCATTTT. Translating gives CSARGPISNQPQHF. The chain combines TRBV20-1 with TRBJ1-5; unclear D gene. With 1 base removed from V and 0 bases from J, the gap between germline ends came to 7 bases. The CDR3 covers 14 residues. Looked up from germline, CDR1 is DFQATT and CDR2 is SNEGSKA (reference sequence).

This clonotype was counted many times. No conserved phenylalanine or tryptophan is present at the end of the CDR3, so a read error is the likely explanation. V usage is TRBV15 and J usage is TRBJ1-3; D uncertain. Germline V gene data show CDR1 as LNHNV and CDR2 as YYDKDF (reference sequence). Trimming cost V 0 bases and J 4 bases, with 7 bases left between them. The CDR3 contains 14 residues. CDR3: CATSRERMGNTIYS. The DNA for the CDR3 is TGTGCCACCAGCAGAGAGAGAATGGGAAACACCATATATTCT.

In this sample, this clonotype turned up a few times. The V gene is TRBV4-3, the J gene TRBJ2-1; possibly TRBD1 or TRBD2 for D (5 bases each). CDR1 and CDR2 from the germline V gene are LGHNA and YSLEER. Trimming pared 0 bases from V and 4 bases from J, leaving 13 bases between. This CDR3 is built from 16 residues. The CDR3 loop is CASSQEGPGGYNEQFF. The CDR3 DNA is TGCGCCAGCAGCCAAGAGGGTCCTGGGGGTTACAATGAGCAGTTCTTC.

This clonotype was found many times. The genes are TRBV28 and TRBJ1-2; weak D call: TRBD1 (5 bases). Looked up from germline, CDR1 is MDHEN and CDR2 is SYDVKM. The ends were cut back, 6 bases at V and 7 bases at J, with 21 bases in the middle. The CDR3 totals 15 residues. The CDR3 is CASSYPQDTISGYTF. The CDR3 DNA follows: TGTGCCAGCAGCTACCCCCAGGACACAATAAGTGGCTACACCTTC.